This T cell receptor (beta chain) was identified during a study of blood T cells in healthy people across ages. The CDR3 loop spans 14 amino acids. Trimming cost V 5 bases and J 0 bases, with 11 bases left between them. Looked up from germline, CDR1 is DFQATT and CDR2 is SNEGSKA (reference sequence). This clonotype was recorded once. Alongside a J-beta primer mix, a sample-barcoded 5' primer served in a second PCR lasting roughly 7 to 11 cycles. TCRdb re-analysed the 5' RACE reads in MiXCR, keeping a single row per CDR3 protein. The table has about 1.8 million distinct CDR3 sequences, about 50% seen once.

This sequence was found in a woman aged 40 to 49 in good health. Sequencing was performed on blood. J is TRBJ1-5 and V is TRBV20-1, with D uncertain. The CDR3 sequence is CSARVRVSNQPQHF. The CDR3 DNA sequence: TGCAGTGCTCGAGTACGGGTTAGCAATCAGCCCCAGCATTTT.